The 4 T cell receptor beta chains below were found in one sample sequenced in a study of T cell responses to AZD1222 COVID-19 vaccine (dated by TCRdb to the early 2020s). The sample's time point, from its label and the paper: baseline before first vaccination. Receptor amplification or capture employed the immunoSEQ multiplex PCR assay. TCRdb retrieved this table from immuneACCESS and kept in-frame rearrangements only. Not all clones are present; in checked studies, unresolved V genes account for under half, and no reason is known for the remainder. Here the sample has approximately 120,000 clones; 87% occur a single time. The ten most abundant clones make up 5.2% of the sample. The specimen was peripheral blood, collected on day 0 of AZD1222 vaccination. Receptors originate from an adult in good health.

The CDR3 DNA reads TGTGCCAGCAGTGATCGGGATTATTCACCCCTCCACTTT. It yields the protein CASSDRDYSPLHF. The chain links TRBV6-1 to TRBJ1-6; no reliable D call. Trimming cost V 3 bases and J 8 bases, with 8 bases left between them. This CDR3 has 13 amino acids. Germline loops: CDR1 MNHNS, CDR2 SASEGT.

The rearrangement uses TRBV4-2 and TRBJ1-2, with TRBD1 matching 7 bases. Germline V lookup: CDR1 LGHNA, CDR2 YNFKEQ. V lost 4 bases and J lost 6; bases outside the gene matches: 11. The CDR3 contains 15 residues. For the CDR3, the DNA is TGTGCCAGCAGCCCACCTTCTTCAGGGGGTGATGGCTACACCTTC. As protein: CASSPPSSGGDGYTF.

V is TRBV19 and J is TRBJ2-3; TRBD1 matches at 7 bases. The V and J ends lost 4 bases and 7 bases, in that order; junction bases with no gene match: 11. Germline values: CDR1 LNHDA, CDR2 SQIVND (reference sequence). The CDR3 has 15 amino acids. DNA for the CDR3: TGTGCCAGTAGTACCGACGTGGACAGGCAAAATACGCAGTATTTT. Encoded protein: CASSTDVDRQNTQYF.

The chain is built from TRBV18 and TRBJ1-1; D gene uncertain. Trimming took off 2 bases at V and 4 bases at J, with 8 bases between the two ends. The CDR3 spans 13 residues. CDR1 and CDR2 from the germline V gene are KGHSH and LQKENI. CDR3 loop: CASSPGTGTEAFF. The CDR3 DNA is TGTGCCAGCTCACCAGGAACCGGCACTGAAGCTTTCTTT. Supplemented by reference TRBV18 and TRBJ1-1, the full variable domain reads NAGVMQNPRHLVRRRGQEARLRCSPMKGHSHVYWYRQLPEEGLKFMVYLQKENIIDESGMPKERFSAEFPKEGPSILRIQQVVRGDSAAYFCASSPGTGTEAFFGQGTRLTVV.